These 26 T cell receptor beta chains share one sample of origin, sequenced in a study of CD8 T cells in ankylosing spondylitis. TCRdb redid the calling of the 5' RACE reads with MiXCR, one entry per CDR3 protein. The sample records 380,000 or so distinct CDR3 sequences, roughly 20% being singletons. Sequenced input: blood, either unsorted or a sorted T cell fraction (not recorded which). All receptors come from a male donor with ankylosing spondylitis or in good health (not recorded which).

The DNA of the CDR3 is TGCAGCGTTGTGCCTCCGGGATACAATGAGCAGTTCTTC. Its protein product is CSVVPPGYNEQFF. The chain links TRBV29-1 to TRBJ2-1; maybe TRBD2 (5 bases). The CDR3 spans 13 residues. The V end lost 4 bases, the J end lost 4 bases, and 11 bases lay between the germline ends. CDR1 SQVTM and CDR2 ANQGSEA come from the germline V gene.

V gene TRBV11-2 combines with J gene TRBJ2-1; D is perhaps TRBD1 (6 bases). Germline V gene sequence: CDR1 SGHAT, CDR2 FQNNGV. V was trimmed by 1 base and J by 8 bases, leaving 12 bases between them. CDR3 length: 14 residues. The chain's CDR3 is CASSLVTGTDEQFF. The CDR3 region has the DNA TGTGCCAGCAGCTTAGTCACAGGGACGGATGAGCAGTTCTTC.

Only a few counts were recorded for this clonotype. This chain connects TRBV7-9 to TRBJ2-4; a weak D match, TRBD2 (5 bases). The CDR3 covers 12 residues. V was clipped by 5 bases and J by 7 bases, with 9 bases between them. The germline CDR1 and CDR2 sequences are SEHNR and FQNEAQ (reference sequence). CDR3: CASSPPGNIQYF. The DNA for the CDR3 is TGTGCCAGCAGCCCACCGGGGAACATTCAGTACTTC.

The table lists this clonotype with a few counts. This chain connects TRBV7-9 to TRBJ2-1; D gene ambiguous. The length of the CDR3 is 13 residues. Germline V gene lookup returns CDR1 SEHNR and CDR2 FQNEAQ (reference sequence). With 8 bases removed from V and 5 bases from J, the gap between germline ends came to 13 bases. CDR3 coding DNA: TGTGCCAGCGGTAGGCCTCCTGACAATGAGCAGTTCTTC. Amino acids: CASGRPPDNEQFF.

The CDR3, as DNA: TGTGCCAGCAGCCACCCGATGGGAAGCCCCTACTTC. Amino acid sequence: CASSHPMGSPYF. The chain links TRBV3-1 to TRBJ2-7; D gene unclear. This CDR3 is built from 12 residues. Trimming took 3 bases from V and 13 from J, leaving 16 bases between them. In germline, CDR1 is LGHDT, CDR2 YNNKEL (reference sequence).

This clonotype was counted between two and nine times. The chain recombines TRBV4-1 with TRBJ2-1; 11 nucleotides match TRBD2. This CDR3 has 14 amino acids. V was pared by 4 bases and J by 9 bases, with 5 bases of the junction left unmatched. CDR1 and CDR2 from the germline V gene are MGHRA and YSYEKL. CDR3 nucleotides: TGCGCCAGCAGCCCCAGACTAGCGGGGCCTGAGCAGTTCTTC. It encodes CASSPRLAGPEQFF.

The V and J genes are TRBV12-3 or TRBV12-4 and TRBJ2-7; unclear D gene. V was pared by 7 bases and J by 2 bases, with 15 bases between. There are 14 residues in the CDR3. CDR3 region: CASTTSGPTYEQYF. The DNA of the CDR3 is TGTGCCAGCACCACTTCCGGGCCAACCTACGAGCAGTACTTC.

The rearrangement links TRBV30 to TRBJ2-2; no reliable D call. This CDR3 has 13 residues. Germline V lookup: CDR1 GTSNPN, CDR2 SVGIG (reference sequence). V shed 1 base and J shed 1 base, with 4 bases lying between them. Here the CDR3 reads CAWSDRNTGELFF. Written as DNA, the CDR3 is TGTGCCTGGAGTGACCGGAACACCGGGGAGCTGTTTTTT.

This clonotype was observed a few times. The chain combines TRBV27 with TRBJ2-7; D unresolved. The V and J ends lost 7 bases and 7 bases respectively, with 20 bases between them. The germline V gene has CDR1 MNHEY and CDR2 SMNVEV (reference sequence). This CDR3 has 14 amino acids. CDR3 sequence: CASMSLLNTIEQYF. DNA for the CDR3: TGTGCCAGCATGTCCTTGCTCAATACGATTGAGCAGTACTTC.

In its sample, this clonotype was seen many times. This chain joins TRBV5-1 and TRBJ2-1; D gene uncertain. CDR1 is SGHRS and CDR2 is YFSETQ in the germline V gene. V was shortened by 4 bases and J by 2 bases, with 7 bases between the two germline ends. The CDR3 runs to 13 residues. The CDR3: CASSPSTYNEQFF. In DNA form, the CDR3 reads TGCGCCAGCAGCCCGTCCACCTACAATGAGCAGTTCTTC.

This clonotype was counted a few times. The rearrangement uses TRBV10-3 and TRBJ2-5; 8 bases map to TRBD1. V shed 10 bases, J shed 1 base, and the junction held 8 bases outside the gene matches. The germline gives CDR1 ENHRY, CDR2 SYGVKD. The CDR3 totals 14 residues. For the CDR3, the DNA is TGTGCCACGCGGGACAGGAGAGGCCAAGAGACCCAGTACTTC. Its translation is CATRDRRGQETQYF.

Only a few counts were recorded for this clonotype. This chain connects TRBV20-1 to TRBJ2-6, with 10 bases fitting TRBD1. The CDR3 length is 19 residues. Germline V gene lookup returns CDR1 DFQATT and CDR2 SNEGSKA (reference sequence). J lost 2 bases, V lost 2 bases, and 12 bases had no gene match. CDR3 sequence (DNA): TGCAGTGCTAGACCGCTGACAGGGGGCGATATGGCTGGGGCCAACGTCCTGACTTTC. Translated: CSARPLTGGDMAGANVLTF.

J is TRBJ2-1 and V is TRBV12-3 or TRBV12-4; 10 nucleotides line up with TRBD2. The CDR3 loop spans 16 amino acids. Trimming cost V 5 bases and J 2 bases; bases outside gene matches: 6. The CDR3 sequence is CASSPTSGAAYNEQFF. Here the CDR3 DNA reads TGTGCCAGCAGTCCTACTAGCGGGGCGGCCTACAATGAGCAGTTCTTC.

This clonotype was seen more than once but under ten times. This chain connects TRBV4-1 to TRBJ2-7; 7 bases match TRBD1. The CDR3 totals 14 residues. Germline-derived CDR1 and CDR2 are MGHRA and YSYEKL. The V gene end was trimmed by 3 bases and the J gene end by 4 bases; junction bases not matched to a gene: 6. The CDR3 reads CASSQRGLSYEQYF. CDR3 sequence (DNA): TGCGCCAGCAGCCAGAGGGGGCTTTCATACGAGCAGTACTTC.

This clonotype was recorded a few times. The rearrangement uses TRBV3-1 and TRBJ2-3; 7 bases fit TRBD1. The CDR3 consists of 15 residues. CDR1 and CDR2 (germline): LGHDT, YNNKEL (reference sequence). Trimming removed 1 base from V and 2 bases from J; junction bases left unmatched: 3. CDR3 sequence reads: CASSQVGTDTDTQYF. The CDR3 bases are TGTGCCAGCAGCCAAGTCGGGACAGACACAGATACGCAGTATTTT.

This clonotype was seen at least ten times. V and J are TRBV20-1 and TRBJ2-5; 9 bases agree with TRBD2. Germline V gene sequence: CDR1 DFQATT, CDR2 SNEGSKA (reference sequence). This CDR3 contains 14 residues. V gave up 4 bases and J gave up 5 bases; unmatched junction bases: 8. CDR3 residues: CSATQSTSGETQYF. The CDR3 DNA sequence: TGCAGTGCTACACAATCGACTAGCGGTGAGACCCAGTACTTC.

CDR3 loop: CASSFTGLGPYEQYF. CDR3 sequence (DNA): TGTGCCAGCAGTTTTACAGGTTTAGGCCCCTACGAGCAGTACTTC. V gene TRBV27 combines with J gene TRBJ2-7; maybe TRBD1 (5 bases). The V gene lost 3 bases and the J gene lost 2 bases, with 14 bases spanning the gap. Germline V gene lookup returns CDR1 MNHEY and CDR2 SMNVEV (reference sequence). The CDR3 consists of 15 residues.

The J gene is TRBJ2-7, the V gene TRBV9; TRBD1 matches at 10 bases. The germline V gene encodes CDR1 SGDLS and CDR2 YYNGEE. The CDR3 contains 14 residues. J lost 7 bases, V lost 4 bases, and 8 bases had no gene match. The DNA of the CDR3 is TGTGCCAGCAGCCCGCGACAGGGGGCGGAGGAGCAGTACTTC. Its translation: CASSPRQGAEEQYF.

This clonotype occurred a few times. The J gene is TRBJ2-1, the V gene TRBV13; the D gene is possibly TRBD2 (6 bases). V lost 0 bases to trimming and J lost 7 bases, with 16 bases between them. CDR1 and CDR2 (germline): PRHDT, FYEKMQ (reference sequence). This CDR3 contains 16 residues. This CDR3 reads CASSLGSSGGVNEQFF. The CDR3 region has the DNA TGTGCCAGCAGCTTAGGTTCGTCCGGCGGGGTAAATGAGCAGTTCTTC. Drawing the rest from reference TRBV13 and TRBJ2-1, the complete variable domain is AAGVIQSPRHLIKEKRETATLKCYPIPRHDTVYWYQQGPGQDPQFLISFYEKMQSDKGSIPDRFSAQQFSDYHSELNMSSLELGDSALYFCASSLGSSGGVNEQFFGPGTRLTVL.

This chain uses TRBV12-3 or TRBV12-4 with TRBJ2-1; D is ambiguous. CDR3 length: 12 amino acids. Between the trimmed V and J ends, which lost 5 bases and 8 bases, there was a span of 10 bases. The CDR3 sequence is CASSPISHEQFF. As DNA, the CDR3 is TGTGCCAGCAGTCCGATTTCACATGAGCAGTTCTTC.

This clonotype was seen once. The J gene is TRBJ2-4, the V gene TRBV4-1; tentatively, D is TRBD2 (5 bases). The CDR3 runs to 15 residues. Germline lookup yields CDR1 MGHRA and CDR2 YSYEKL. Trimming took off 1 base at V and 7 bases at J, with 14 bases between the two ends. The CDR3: CASSQGMGRGNIQYF. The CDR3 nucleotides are TGCGCCAGCAGCCAAGGGATGGGAAGAGGGAACATTCAGTACTTC.

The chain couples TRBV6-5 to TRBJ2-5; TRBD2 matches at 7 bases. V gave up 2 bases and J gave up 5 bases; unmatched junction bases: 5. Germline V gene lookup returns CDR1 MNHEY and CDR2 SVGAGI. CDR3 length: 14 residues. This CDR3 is CASSYTLGGETQYF. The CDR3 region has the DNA TGTGCCAGCAGTTACACACTGGGGGGGGAGACCCAGTACTTC.

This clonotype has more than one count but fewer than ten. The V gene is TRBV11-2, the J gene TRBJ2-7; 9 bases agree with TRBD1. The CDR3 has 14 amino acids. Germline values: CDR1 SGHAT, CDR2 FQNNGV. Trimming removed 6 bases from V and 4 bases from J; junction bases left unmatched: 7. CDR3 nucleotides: TGTGCCAGCAGAACGGGACAGGGTCTTTACGAGCAGTACTTC. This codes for CASRTGQGLYEQYF. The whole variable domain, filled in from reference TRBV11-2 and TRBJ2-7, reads EAGVAQSPRYKIIEKRQSVAFWCNPISGHATLYWYQQILGQGPKLLIQFQNNGVVDDSQLPKDRFSAERLKGVDSTLKIQPAKLEDSAVYLCASRTGQGLYEQYFGPGTRLTVT.

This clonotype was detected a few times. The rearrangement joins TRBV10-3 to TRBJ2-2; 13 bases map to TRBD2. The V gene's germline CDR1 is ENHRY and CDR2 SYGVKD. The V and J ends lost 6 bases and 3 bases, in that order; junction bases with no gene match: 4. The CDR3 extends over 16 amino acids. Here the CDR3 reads CAISPTSGGHTGELFF. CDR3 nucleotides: TGTGCCATCAGCCCGACTAGCGGGGGGCACACCGGGGAGCTGTTTTTT.

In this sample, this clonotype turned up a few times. The CDR3 spells CASTREGRGTDTQYF. The DNA for the CDR3 is TGTGCCAGCACGCGAGAGGGGCGGGGGACAGATACGCAGTATTTT. The V gene is TRBV9, the J gene TRBJ2-3; 7 bases align to TRBD2. CDR1 is SGDLS and CDR2 is YYNGEE in the germline V gene. The CDR3 sequence is 15 residues long. Trimming took 6 bases from V and 3 from J; bases not matched to a gene: 10.

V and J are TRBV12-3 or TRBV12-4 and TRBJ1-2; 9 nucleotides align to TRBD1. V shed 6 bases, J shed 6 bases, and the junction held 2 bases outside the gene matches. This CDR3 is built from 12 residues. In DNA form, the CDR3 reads TGTGCCAGCAGCGGGGACAGGGATGGCTACACCTTC. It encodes CASSGDRDGYTF.